This TCR beta chain was sequenced for a study of CD8 T cells in ankylosing spondylitis. Findings and caveats of the study: Seven or eight highly homologous variants formed a TCR beta motif that appeared characteristic of ankylosing spondylitis blood.

TCRdb recomputed calls from the 5' RACE reads with MiXCR, one row per CDR3 protein. The sample lists roughly 700,000 distinct CDR3 sequences, around 20% seen once, with 19% in the top ten. Germline trimming cut 1 base from V and 3 bases from J; bases unmatched to any gene: 12. The germline V gene has CDR1 LGHNA and CDR2 YSLEER. The CDR3 is made up of 19 amino acids. In regard to this clonotype: Its antigen remains unknown. This sequence may be a read error, since a much larger clone differs from it by one base.

The sequenced material came from blood, either unsorted or a sorted T cell fraction (not recorded which). This sequence originates from a male donor with ankylosing spondylitis. V gene TRBV4-3 combines with J gene TRBJ2-2; the match to TRBD2 covers 9 bases. CDR3 loop: CASSQGLAETGLDTGELFF. The DNA of the CDR3 is TGCGCCAGCAGCCAAGGACTAGCGGAAACCGGCCTCGACACCGGGGAGCTGTTTTTT.